These T cell receptor beta chains were read from a single sample in a study of cytotoxic CD8 clonotypes in ibrutinib-treated CLL. Sequencing was performed with immunoSEQ multiplex PCR; in TCRdb, only in-frame clones are kept and a portion is missing. Among more than 300,000 clones, roughly 79% were seen once, and the ten largest hold about 6.7%. This material consisted of PBMCs, taken before ibrutinib treatment. The source of these receptors is a human donor with chronic lymphocytic leukemia. Each CDR3 is given with its conserved first and last residue. The D gene is left open where the match is weak. Not every row has a clone size; where given, it reads once, few, many or a size class.

V gene,clone size,J gene,D gene,CDR3 length,CDR3 protein,CDR3 DNA
TRBV29-1,once,TRBJ2-1,NA,12,CSVEGLANEQFF,TGCAGCGTTGAAGGGCTAGCGAATGAGCAGTTCTTC
TRBV5-4,NA,TRBJ2-7,NA,16,CASSIGQGGKGYEQYF,TGTGCCAGCAGCATTGGACAGGGAGGGAAAGGGTACGAGCAGTACTTC
TRBV7-8,NA,TRBJ2-1,NA,13,CASSRSPYNEQFF,TGTGCCAGCAGCCGTAGCCCCTACAATGAGCAGTTCTTC
TRBV5-1,NA,TRBJ2-7,TRBD2,20,CASSPTLPGLAPASSYEQYF,TGCGCCAGCAGCCCGACTTTACCGGGACTAGCGCCTGCGAGCTCCTACGAGCAGTACTTC
TRBV27,few,TRBJ1-5,TRBD1,16,CASSARDRGPNQPQHF,TGTGCCAGCAGTGCCCGGGACAGGGGACCCAATCAGCCCCAGCATTTT
TRBV4-1,NA,TRBJ2-6,NA,18,CASGNLGRDSSGANVLTF,TGCGCCAGCGGCAACTTGGGGCGGGACAGCTCTGGGGCCAACGTCCTGACTTTC
TRBV6-1,NA,TRBJ2-7,NA,11,CASSEGYEQYF,TGTGCCAGCAGCGAGGGATACGAGCAGTACTTC
TRBV7-3,NA,TRBJ2-1,TRBD2,18,CASSLSGLAKSSYNEQFF,TGTGCCAGCAGCTTAAGTGGACTAGCGAAGAGCTCCTACAATGAGCAGTTCTTC
TRBV5-5,NA,TRBJ1-2,NA,14,CASSPGQPNYGYTF,TGTGCCAGCAGCCCAGGACAGCCTAACTATGGCTACACCTTC
TRBV4-1,once,TRBJ2-7,NA,15,CASSPTWTRSYEQYF,TGCGCCAGCAGCCCCACCTGGACAAGGAGTTACGAGCAGTACTTC
TRBV10-2,NA,TRBJ2-1,TRBD1,13,CVSRGTEYNEQFF,TGCGTCAGCAGGGGGACGGAGTACAATGAGCAGTTCTTC
TRBV6-5,NA,TRBJ2-7,TRBD1,16,CASSYDHGTVSYEQYF,TGTGCCAGCAGTTACGACCATGGGACAGTTTCCTACGAGCAGTACTTC
TRBV5-6,few,TRBJ2-2,NA,11,CASSFTGELFF,TGTGCCAGCAGCTTTACCGGGGAGCTGTTTTTT
TRBV30,NA,TRBJ1-2,TRBD1,13,CAWKAGGNYGYTF,TGTGCCTGGAAGGCAGGGGGCAACTATGGCTACACCTTC
TRBV25-1,once,TRBJ1-4,NA,15,CASSARQTPNEKLFF,TGTGCCAGCAGTGCCCGACAGACGCCTAATGAAAAACTGTTTTTT
TRBV7-9,NA,TRBJ2-1,NA,15,CASMSGLASYNEQFF,TGTGCCAGCATGAGTGGCCTAGCTAGCTACAATGAGCAGTTCTTC
TRBV5-6,NA,TRBJ2-6,NA,15,CASSPAPSGANVLTF,TGTGCCAGCAGCCCTGCCCCCTCTGGGGCCAACGTCCTGACTTTC
TRBV5-1,NA,TRBJ2-5,NA,16,CASSLAVGGHQETQYF,TGCGCCAGCAGCTTGGCCGTTGGGGGCCACCAAGAGACCCAGTACTTC
TRBV11-3,once,TRBJ2-1,NA,14,CASSPYSSGNEQFF,TGTGCCAGCAGCCCGTACTCTTCTGGCAATGAGCAGTTCTTC
TRBV18,NA,TRBJ1-1,TRBD1,15,CASSHTTGLLFEAFF,TGTGCCAGCTCCCATACGACAGGGCTCCTGTTTGAAGCTTTCTTT
TRBV6-5,few,TRBJ2-2,TRBD1,16,CASSSDRGLNTGELFF,TGTGCCAGCAGTTCCGACAGGGGGCTGAACACCGGGGAGCTGTTTTTT
TRBV27,once,TRBJ1-4,TRBD1,16,CASSFRGPTFNEKLFF,TGTGCCAGCAGTTTCAGGGGGCCTACATTTAATGAAAAACTGTTTTTT
TRBV7-9,NA,TRBJ2-5,TRBD2,12,CAAGLAEETQYF,TGTGCCGCCGGACTAGCGGAAGAGACCCAGTACTTC
TRBV5-8,NA,TRBJ2-6,NA,18,CASSLLARGISGANVLTF,TGTGCCAGCAGCTTGCTGGCCCGGGGGATATCTGGGGCCAACGTCCTGACTTTC
TRBV27,NA,TRBJ2-3,NA,16,CASSFEVPGLTDTQYF,TGTGCCAGCAGTTTTGAAGTTCCAGGACTCACAGATACGCAGTATTTT
TRBV7-9,NA,TRBJ2-7,NA,17,CASRATPGTDVFYEQYF,TGTGCCAGCCGAGCAACTCCCGGGACTGACGTATTCTACGAGCAGTACTTC
TRBV28,NA,TRBJ2-1,NA,15,CASTSLGHQNNEQFF,TGTGCCAGCACGAGTTTGGGACACCAAAACAATGAGCAGTTCTTC
TRBV7-6,NA,TRBJ2-1,NA,16,CASSLAAGSSYNEQFF,TGTGCCAGCAGCCTCGCGGCAGGGAGCTCCTACAATGAGCAGTTCTTC
TRBV7-6,NA,TRBJ2-3,NA,13,CASSLVYSDTQYF,TGTGCCAGCAGCTTAGTTTATTCAGATACGCAGTATTTT
TRBV13,NA,TRBJ2-1,NA,13,CAERLAVGGEQFF,TGTGCCGAGCGGTTAGCGGTCGGCGGTGAGCAGTTCTTC
TRBV28,NA,TRBJ1-2,NA,12,CASSLRSYGYTF,TGTGCCAGCAGTTTAAGATCTTATGGCTACACCTTC
TRBV5-1,NA,TRBJ1-2,NA,14,CASSSGTSEGGYTF,TGCGCCAGCAGCAGTGGGACAAGCGAAGGGGGCTACACCTTC
TRBV7-9,NA,TRBJ2-1,NA,15,CASSLPQGRVNEQFF,TGTGCCAGCAGCCTTCCGCAGGGGCGCGTGAATGAGCAGTTCTTC
TRBV10-2,NA,TRBJ1-6,TRBD1,15,CASRTGQGANSPLHF,TGCGCCAGCAGAACGGGACAGGGGGCCAATTCACCCCTCCACTTT
TRBV7-3,NA,TRBJ2-2,NA,13,CASSSSNTGELFF,TGTGCCAGCAGCTCATCGAACACCGGGGAGCTGTTTTTT
TRBV4-2,NA,TRBJ2-3,TRBD1,15,CASSQTGTGVDTQYF,TGTGCCAGCAGCCAGACCGGGACAGGGGTTGATACGCAGTATTTT
TRBV18,NA,TRBJ2-1,NA,12,CASSPVLGEQFF,TGTGCCAGCTCACCCGTATTGGGTGAGCAGTTCTTC
TRBV29-1,NA,TRBJ2-7,NA,15,CSVLGSYKVGYEQYF,TGCAGCGTGTTGGGATCCTACAAGGTGGGCTACGAGCAGTACTTC
TRBV7-2,many,TRBJ1-1,NA,13,CASSLAGFTEAFF,TGTGCCAGCAGCTTAGCAGGGTTCACTGAAGCTTTCTTT
TRBV6-6,NA,TRBJ2-1,NA,12,CASSQLGALQFF,TGTGCCAGCAGCCAACTCGGAGCTCTACAGTTCTTC
TRBV18,few,TRBJ2-1,NA,15,CASSPPTGVIAEQFF,TGTGCCAGCTCACCACCGACAGGTGTCATCGCAGAGCAGTTCTTC
TRBV7-9,NA,TRBJ1-4,TRBD1,16,CASSLAFGGQGEKLFF,TGTGCCAGCAGCTTAGCATTTGGAGGACAGGGGGAAAAACTGTTTTTT
TRBV18,few,TRBJ1-2,TRBD1,15,CASSSDRALAYGYTF,TGTGCCAGCTCATCCGACAGGGCGCTTGCGTATGGCTACACCTTC
TRBV6-5,NA,TRBJ2-2,TRBD1,14,CASNTGGNTGELFF,TGTGCCAGCAATACAGGGGGAAACACCGGGGAGCTGTTTTTT
TRBV14,NA,TRBJ2-5,NA,16,CASSQLRAGTQETQYF,TGTGCCAGCAGCCAGCTCCGGGCAGGCACTCAAGAGACCCAGTACTTC
TRBV2,NA,TRBJ2-1,TRBD2,13,CASVAGGNNEQFF,TGTGCCAGCGTTGCGGGAGGGAACAATGAGCAGTTCTTC
TRBV16,NA,TRBJ2-2,NA,12,CASSQGTGELFF,TGTGCCAGCAGCCAGGGCACCGGGGAGCTGTTTTTT
TRBV7-9,NA,TRBJ2-7,NA,15,CASSSPGQSPLEQYF,TGTGCCAGCAGCTCTCCGGGACAAAGCCCCCTCGAGCAGTACTTC
TRBV18,NA,TRBJ2-1,NA,12,CASSPTGFEQFF,TGTGCCAGCTCACCAACGGGGTTTGAGCAGTTCTTC
TRBV5-1,few,TRBJ2-7,NA,15,CASSQLPVGGYEQYF,TGCGCCAGCAGCCAACTACCGGTAGGGGGCTACGAGCAGTACTTC
TRBV15,NA,TRBJ1-4,NA,16,CATSSGRGAFNEKLFF,TGTGCCACCAGCAGCGGTAGAGGAGCATTTAATGAAAAACTGTTTTTT
TRBV28,NA,TRBJ2-7,NA,14,CASSFGALSYEQYF,TGTGCCAGCAGTTTTGGGGCACTGTCCTACGAGCAGTACTTC